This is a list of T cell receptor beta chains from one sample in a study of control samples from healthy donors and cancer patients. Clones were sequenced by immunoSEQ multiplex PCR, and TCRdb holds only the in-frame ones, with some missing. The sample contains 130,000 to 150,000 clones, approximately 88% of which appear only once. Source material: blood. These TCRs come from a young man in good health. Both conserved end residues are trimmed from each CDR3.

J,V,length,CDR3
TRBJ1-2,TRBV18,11,ASSRLQGDGYT
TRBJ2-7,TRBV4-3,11,ASSQERPYEQY
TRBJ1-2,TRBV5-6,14,ASSSAPTGQGGGYT
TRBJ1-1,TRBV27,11,ASGWAGGTEAF
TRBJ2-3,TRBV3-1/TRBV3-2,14,ASSPSSGGRTDTQY
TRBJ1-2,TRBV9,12,ASSEARDIYGYT
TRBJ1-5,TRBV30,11,AWSGGRTGPQH
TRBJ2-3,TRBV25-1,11,ASLTGATDTQY
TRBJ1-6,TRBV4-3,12,ASSQGQGDSPLH
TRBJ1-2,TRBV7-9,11,ASNPGGYYGYT
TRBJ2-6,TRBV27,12,ASSLVGGANVLT
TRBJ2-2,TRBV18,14,ASSPLAGKNTGELF
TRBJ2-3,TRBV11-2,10,ASSLVGDTQY
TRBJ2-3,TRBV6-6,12,ASSYVDRSDTQY
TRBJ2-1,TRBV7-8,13,ASSHTRVGDNEQF
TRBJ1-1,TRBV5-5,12,ASSPGSMNTEAF
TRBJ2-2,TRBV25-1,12,ASSESSGTGELF
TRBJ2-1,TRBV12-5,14,ASGFFSGGAFIEQF
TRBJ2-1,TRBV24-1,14,ATSDWTGGSYNEQF
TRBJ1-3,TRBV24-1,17,ATSDSPTGTGSSGNTIY
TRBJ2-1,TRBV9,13,ASSVGLAVYNEQF
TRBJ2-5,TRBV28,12,ASSSSRLLKTQY
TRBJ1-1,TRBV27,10,ASSSSNTEAF
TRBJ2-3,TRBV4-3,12,ASSQDLGTDTQY
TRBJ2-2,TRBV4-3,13,ASSQERANTGELF
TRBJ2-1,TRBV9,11,ASSVASGNEQF
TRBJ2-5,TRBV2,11,ASSTYRIETQY
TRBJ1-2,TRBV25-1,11,ASSAGRFAGYT
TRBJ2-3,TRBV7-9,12,ASRMTASTDTQY
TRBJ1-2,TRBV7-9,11,ASSPRGSYGYT
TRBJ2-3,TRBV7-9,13,ASSSQRGGSDTQY
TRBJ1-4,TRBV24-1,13,ATSDRRGVDEKLF
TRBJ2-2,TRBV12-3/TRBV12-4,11,AMLAGGSGELF
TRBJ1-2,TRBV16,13,ASSLRRGSNYGYT
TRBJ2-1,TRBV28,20,ASPPPTGTSGQKGSSYNEQF
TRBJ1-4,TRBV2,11,ASNGQRNEKLF
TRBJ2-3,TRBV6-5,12,ASSSEHPTDTQY
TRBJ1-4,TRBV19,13,ASSGYGGTNEKLF
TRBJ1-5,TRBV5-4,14,ASSLSGQGADQPQH
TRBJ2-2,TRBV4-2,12,ASSQTRNTGELF
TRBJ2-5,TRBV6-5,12,ASSKTGFEETQY
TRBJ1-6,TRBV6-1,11,ASSEQENSPLH